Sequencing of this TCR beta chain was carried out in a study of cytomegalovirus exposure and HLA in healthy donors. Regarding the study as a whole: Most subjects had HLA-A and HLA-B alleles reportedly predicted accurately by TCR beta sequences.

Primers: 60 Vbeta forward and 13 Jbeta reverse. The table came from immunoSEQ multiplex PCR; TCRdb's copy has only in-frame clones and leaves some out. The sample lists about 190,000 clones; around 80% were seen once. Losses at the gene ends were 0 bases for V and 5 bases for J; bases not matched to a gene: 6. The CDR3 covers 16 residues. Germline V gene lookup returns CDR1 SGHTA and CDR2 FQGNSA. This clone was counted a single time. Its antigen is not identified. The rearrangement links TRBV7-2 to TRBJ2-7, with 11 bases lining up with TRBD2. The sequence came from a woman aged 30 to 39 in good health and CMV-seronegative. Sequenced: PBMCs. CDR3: CASSLAELAGVHEQYF. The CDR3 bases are TGTGCCAGCAGCTTAGCGGAACTAGCGGGAGTACACGAGCAGTACTTC. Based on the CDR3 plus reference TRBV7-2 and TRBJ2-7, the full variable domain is GAGVSQSPSNKVTEKGKDVELRCDPISGHTALYWYRQSLGQGLEFLIYFQGNSAPDKSGLPSDRFSAERTGGSVSTLTIQRTQQEDSAVYLCASSLAELAGVHEQYFGPGTRLTVT.